The next 5 T cell receptor beta chains were all read from a single sample in a study of blood T cell repertoires in COVID-19. TCRdb keeps only in-frame clones here, not all; method: immunoSEQ multiplex PCR. This sample yields about 52,000 clones, of which around 82% are seen a single time; around a quarter belongs to the top ten. Sequenced input: peripheral blood. Receptor source: a woman older than 75 with COVID-19, enrolled during active disease.

The V gene is TRBV28, the J gene TRBJ2-4; the D gene is possibly TRBD2 (5 bases). Germline V gives CDR1 MDHEN, CDR2 SYDVKM. The V gene lost 2 bases and the J gene lost 0 bases, with 11 bases spanning the gap. The CDR3 is 16 amino acids. The CDR3 nucleotides read TGTGCCAGCAGTTTAAGAGGGTCTTTAGCCAAAAACATTCAGTACTTC. Protein sequence: CASSLRGSLAKNIQYF.

V is TRBV7-8 and J is TRBJ2-7; TRBD2 might be the D (8 bases). There are 15 residues in the CDR3. CDR1 is SGHVS and CDR2 is FQNEAQ in the germline V gene. V was shortened by 6 bases and J by 3 bases, with 18 bases between the two germline ends. CDR3 in amino acids: CASSYPGGLGYEQYF. The CDR3 DNA reads TGTGCCAGCAGTTACCCAGGGGGACTAGGCTACGAGCAGTACTTC.

The chain joins TRBV3-1 (or the pseudogene TRBV3-2) to TRBJ2-1; 9 bases map to TRBD2. Germline V gene sequence: CDR1 LGHDT, CDR2 YNNKEL (reference sequence). The CDR3 is made up of 14 amino acids. V was clipped by 6 bases and J by 9 bases; unmatched bases: 9. CDR3 sequence reads: CASRVWREGAEQFF. Here the CDR3 DNA reads TGTGCCAGCAGGGTTTGGCGGGAGGGGGCTGAGCAGTTCTTC.

This clone was detected only once. This chain joins TRBV3-1 (or the pseudogene TRBV3-2) and TRBJ2-1, with 13 bases identical to TRBD2. J gave up 8 bases and V 3 bases, and 10 bases lay outside the gene matches. The CDR3 runs 17 residues. CDR1 and CDR2 (germline): LGHDT, YNNKEL (reference sequence). The CDR3 loop reads CASSHPGTSGMGHEQFF. Written as DNA, the CDR3 is TGTGCCAGCAGCCACCCCGGGACTAGCGGGATGGGACATGAGCAGTTCTTC.

The V and J genes are TRBV5-4 and TRBJ2-1; TRBD2 matches at 7 bases. Germline V gene sequence: CDR1 SGHNT, CDR2 YYREEE (reference sequence). V dropped 3 bases and J dropped 2; count of bases not matched to a gene: 2. The CDR3 runs to 14 residues. CDR3 protein: CASSYGGAYNEQFF. The DNA for the CDR3 is TGTGCCAGCAGCTATGGGGGGGCCTACAATGAGCAGTTCTTC.